The 10 T cell receptor beta chains presented below share a single source sample, sequenced in a study of CD4 T cell repertoires in COVID-19 (dated by TCRdb to about 2021). Library construction relied on the immunoSEQ multiplex PCR assay. TCRdb holds this immuneACCESS table with in-frame rearrangements only. Some clones are missing; in checked studies, unresolved V genes explain under half, and the rest has no known cause. The sample table lists more than 65,000 clones, under 90% of them with a count of one. The biggest ten clones account for roughly 0.58% of the sample. Read against the paper, the sample's time point label means: sample from a COVID-19-recovered individual after infection. The sequencing used CD4+ T cells from peripheral blood, collected after recovery from COVID-19. These receptors were taken from a human donor who had COVID-19.

The V and J genes are TRBV18 and TRBJ1-2; weak D call: TRBD1 (6 bases). V lost 6 bases, J lost 4 bases, and 30 bases lay in between. Germline lookup yields CDR1 KGHSH and CDR2 LQKENI. The CDR3 has 19 amino acids. Here the CDR3 reads CASSPVRSSFWTETYGYTF. The CDR3 DNA sequence: TGTGCCAGCTCCCCGGTCAGGTCCTCTTTTTGGACAGAGACCTATGGCTACACCTTC. The full variable domain, completed using reference TRBV18 and TRBJ1-2, is NAGVMQNPRHLVRRRGQEARLRCSPMKGHSHVYWYRQLPEEGLKFMVYLQKENIIDESGMPKERFSAEFPKEGPSILRIQQVVRGDSAAYFCASSPVRSSFWTETYGYTFGSGTRLTVV.

This chain connects TRBV10-3 to TRBJ2-7; perhaps TRBD1 as D (6 bases). Germline V gives CDR1 ENHRY, CDR2 SYGVKD. The CDR3 length is 15 residues. V lost 6 bases and J 5 bases, leaving 20 bases between the germline ends. CDR3 region: CAIRGAGRGSNEQYF. In nucleotides, the CDR3 is TGTGCCATCAGGGGGGCCGGACGGGGATCTAACGAGCAGTACTTC.

The genes are TRBV2 and TRBJ2-7; D remains ambiguous. The CDR3 has 13 residues. CDR1 and CDR2 (germline): SNHLY, FYNNEI. V was shortened by 0 bases and J by 6 bases, with 9 bases between the two germline ends. The DNA of the CDR3 is TGTGCCAGCAGTGAAGCTCCACAGTCCGAGCAGTACTTC. It yields the protein CASSEAPQSEQYF. The whole variable domain, filled in from reference TRBV2 and TRBJ2-7, reads EPEVTQTPSHQVTQMGQEVILRCVPISNHLYFYWYRQILGQKVEFLVSFYNNEISEKSEIFDDQFSVERPDGSNFTLKIRSTKLEDSAMYFCASSEAPQSEQYFGPGTRLTVT.

This rearrangement joins TRBV7-8 to TRBJ2-1; 7 positions agree with TRBD1. Germline lookup yields CDR1 SGHVS and CDR2 FQNEAQ. Trimming at V came to 5 bases and at J to 0 bases, leaving 7 bases not matched to a gene. The CDR3 extends over 16 amino acids. CDR3 region: CASSPTRDSSYNEQFF. CDR3 DNA sequence: TGTGCCAGCAGCCCAACCCGGGACAGCTCCTACAATGAGCAGTTCTTC. Combining the CDR3 with reference TRBV7-8 and TRBJ2-1 gives the whole variable domain GAGVSQSPRYKVAKRGQDVALRCDPISGHVSLFWYQQALGQGPEFLTYFQNEAQLDKSGLPSDRFFAERPEGSVSTLKIQRTQQEDSAVYLCASSPTRDSSYNEQFFGPGTRLTVL.

This rearrangement joins TRBV7-3 to TRBJ2-2, with D tentatively TRBD1 or TRBD2 (7 bases each). V lost 3 bases and J 5 bases, leaving 13 bases between the germline ends. The germline CDR1 and CDR2 sequences are SGHTA and FQGTGA. The CDR3 totals 15 residues. The CDR3 here is CASSLTGRGTGELFF. CDR3 nucleotide sequence: TGTGCCAGCAGCTTGACAGGGAGGGGGACCGGGGAGCTGTTTTTT. Variable domain in full (rest from reference TRBV7-3 and TRBJ2-2): GAGVSQTPSNKVTEKGKYVELRCDPISGHTALYWYRQSLGQGPEFLIYFQGTGAADDSGLPNDRFFAVRPEGSVSTLKIQRTERGDSAVYLCASSLTGRGTGELFFGEGSRLTVL.

J is TRBJ1-4 and V is TRBV4-2; D is unresolved. This CDR3 has 14 residues. CDR1 LGHNA and CDR2 YNFKEQ come from the germline V gene. Between the trimmed V and J ends, which lost 3 bases and 5 bases, there was a span of 10 bases. The CDR3 region is CASSQPSPNEKLFF. The CDR3 bases are TGTGCCAGCAGCCAGCCCTCCCCAAATGAAAAACTGTTTTTT.

The CDR3 here is CASSFGLGAGELFF. DNA of the CDR3: TGTGCCAGCAGCTTCGGACTAGGTGCCGGGGAGCTGTTTTTT. The chain uses TRBV7-2 and TRBJ2-2; TRBD2 matches at 7 bases. The CDR3 length is 14 residues. Germline values: CDR1 SGHTA, CDR2 FQGNSA. Trimming took 3 bases from V and 6 from J; bases not matched to a gene: 4.

The chain is built from TRBV7-3 and TRBJ2-7; D is uncertain. The CDR3 is 12 residues long. Germline CDR1 SGHTA, CDR2 FQGTGA. Trimming left V 6 bases short and J 1 base short, with 7 bases between. The CDR3 here is CASSPASYEQYF. The CDR3 DNA reads as TGTGCCAGCAGTCCGGCGTCCTACGAGCAGTACTTC.

The genes are TRBV7-9 and TRBJ2-3; TRBD1 aligns across 9 bases. This CDR3 spans 16 amino acids. The V and J ends lost 6 bases and 2 bases, in that order; junction bases with no gene match: 9. Germline CDR1 reads SEHNR; CDR2 reads FQNEAQ (reference sequence). CDR3 bases: TGTGCCAGCAGGATCGGACAGGGGTCATACACAGATACGCAGTATTTT. Translating gives CASRIGQGSYTDTQYF.

The rearrangement joins TRBV19 to TRBJ2-5, with a possible D match to TRBD2 (5 bases). Trimming took off 5 bases at V and 5 bases at J, with 15 bases between the two ends. CDR3 size: 14 residues. CDR1 LNHDA and CDR2 SQIVND come from the germline V gene (reference sequence). DNA for the CDR3: TGTGCCAGTAGTTTCGGACTCCACCGGGAGACCCAGTACTTC. This encodes CASSFGLHRETQYF.